Presented here are 17 T cell receptor beta chains from one specimen sequenced in a study of T cell repertoires in aging, cancer and after chemotherapy. TRB rearrangements spanning V, D and J were amplified using mixed TRB-A/B primers. TCRdb used MiXCR to reprocess the multiplex PCR reads, holding one entry per CDR3 protein. Here the sample spans about 9,200 distinct CDR3 sequences, around 33% being singletons. Peripheral blood genomic DNA, not sorted cells or RNA, was the template. Source material: blood. These receptors were obtained from a human donor in good health.

CDR3 sequence (DNA): TGTGCCAGCAGCACGGGACAGGGCAACTATGGCTACACCTTC. Translated: CASSTGQGNYGYTF. The chain recombines TRBV7-6 with TRBJ1-2; 9 positions match TRBD1. The V segment lost 5 bases and the J segment 2 bases; nucleotides outside the gene matches: 3. This CDR3 comprises 14 residues. Germline V gene sequence: CDR1 SGHVS, CDR2 FNYEAQ.

This clonotype is a singleton in its sample. The chain joins TRBV20-1 to TRBJ2-1, with D perhaps assigned TRBD1 or TRBD2 (5 bases each). CDR3 length: 14 residues. The ends were cut back, 5 bases at V and 3 bases at J, with 14 bases in the middle. Germline CDR1 is DFQATT and CDR2 is SNEGSKA (reference sequence). CDR3 loop: CSAGRGRDYNEQFF. CDR3 DNA sequence: TGCAGTGCTGGACGGGGCAGGGACTACAATGAGCAGTTCTTC.

In its sample, this clonotype was seen a few times. The rearrangement uses TRBV19 and TRBJ1-2, with TRBD1 as a possible D gene (5 bases). V shed 8 bases and J shed 2 bases, with 12 bases lying between them. In germline, CDR1 is LNHDA, CDR2 SQIVND (reference sequence). The CDR3 consists of 13 residues. The CDR3 reads CASQRGGNYGYTF. The CDR3, as DNA: TGTGCCAGTCAAAGGGGCGGGAACTATGGCTACACCTTC.

The chain recombines TRBV19 with TRBJ1-2, with 10 bases lining up with TRBD1. The CDR3 extends over 16 amino acids. V lost 4 bases and J lost 2; bases outside the gene matches: 7. Germline V gene sequence: CDR1 LNHDA, CDR2 SQIVND (reference sequence). As DNA, the CDR3 is TGTGCCAGTAGTACCGGCCGGACAGGGGGGAACTATGGCTACACCTTC. This encodes CASSTGRTGGNYGYTF.

This clonotype was seen a few times. This chain joins TRBV6-5 and TRBJ1-5, with no clear D. The CDR3 runs 15 residues. V lost 2 bases and J lost 0, with 8 bases in between. Germline V gene data show CDR1 as MNHEY and CDR2 as SVGAGI. The CDR3 nucleotides are TGTGCCAGCAGTTACGCCGGAAATAGCAATCAGCCCCAGCATTTT. It yields the protein CASSYAGNSNQPQHF.

The CDR3 sequence is CASSYRTSGGGRETQYF. Written as DNA, the CDR3 is TGTGCCAGCAGTTACCGGACTAGCGGGGGGGGTCGAGAGACCCAGTACTTC. This chain uses TRBV6-6 with TRBJ2-5, with 15 positions matching TRBD2. Per germline, CDR1 MNHNY and CDR2 SVGAGI (reference sequence). V was pared by 2 bases and J by 4 bases, with 5 bases of the junction left unmatched. There are 17 residues in the CDR3.

This clonotype was detected once. The chain employs TRBV5-6 and TRBJ2-7; no clear D. V lost 4 bases and J lost 5, with 16 bases in between. CDR3 size: 14 residues. The germline gives CDR1 SGHDT, CDR2 YYEEEE. The CDR3 reads CASSDPGRSHEQYF. CDR3 DNA sequence: TGTGCCAGCAGCGACCCGGGCCGATCCCACGAGCAGTACTTC.

In its sample, this clonotype was seen a few times. The rearrangement joins TRBV12-3 or TRBV12-4 to TRBJ2-3, with D possibly TRBD2 on 6 matching bases. Trimming shortened V by 4 bases and J by 6 bases, and 8 bases separated the two germline ends. CDR3 length: 12 amino acids. The CDR3 spells CASSSSGDTQYF. The CDR3 DNA follows: TGTGCCAGCAGTTCCAGCGGGGATACGCAGTATTTT.

J is TRBJ2-5 and V is TRBV6-2 or TRBV6-3; D is possibly TRBD2 (5 bases). V was clipped by 8 bases and J by 2 bases, with 21 bases between them. Germline V lookup: CDR1 MNHEY, CDR2 SVGEGT. The CDR3 runs 16 residues. CDR3 nucleotides: TGTGCCAGCGCCCCGGCGGGCGGGCGGCAACAAGAGACCCAGTACTTC. It yields the protein CASAPAGGRQQETQYF.

In this sample, this clonotype turned up a few times. V is TRBV5-1 and J is TRBJ2-7; 9 bases map to TRBD2. This CDR3 has 15 amino acids. Germline V gene lookup returns CDR1 SGHRS and CDR2 YFSETQ. After removal of 4 bases from V and 0 bases from J, the junction contained 5 bases not matched to a gene. The DNA for the CDR3 is TGCGCCAGCAGCCGGACTAGCGCGAGCTCCTACGAGCAGTACTTC. This codes for CASSRTSASSYEQYF.

This clonotype was detected a few times. The CDR3 sequence: CASSSAGGNEQFF. DNA for the CDR3: TGTGCCAGCAGCTCAGCGGGGGGCAATGAGCAGTTCTTC. The chain uses TRBV5-6 and TRBJ2-1; TRBD2 aligns across 9 bases. The CDR3 runs 13 residues. V trimming: 3 bases; J trimming: 6 bases; junction bases outside the gene matches: 1. Germline-derived CDR1 and CDR2 are SGHDT and YYEEEE.

The V gene is TRBV19, the J gene TRBJ1-1, with D unresolved. Germline V CDR1 and CDR2: LNHDA, SQIVND (reference sequence). With 3 bases removed from V and 3 bases from J, the gap between germline ends came to 11 bases. The CDR3 runs to 14 residues. The CDR3 reads CASSMWAEDTEAFF. The CDR3 DNA follows: TGTGCCAGTAGTATGTGGGCGGAAGACACTGAAGCTTTCTTT.

This clonotype has more than one count but fewer than ten. The chain has TRBV6-2 or TRBV6-3 and TRBJ1-6, with 7 bases matching TRBD1. CDR1 MNHEY and CDR2 SVGEGT come from the germline V gene. This CDR3 comprises 16 residues. The V and J ends lost 0 bases and 11 bases, in that order; junction bases with no gene match: 10. The CDR3, as DNA: TGTGCCAGCAGTTACTCGAACCTTCCAGGGGGTCCACCCCTCCACTTT. It is translated as CASSYSNLPGGPPLHF.

The chain combines TRBV6-5 with TRBJ1-3, with D perhaps matching TRBD1 (6 bases). Trimming cost V 7 bases and J 2 bases, with 9 bases left between them. Germline V gives CDR1 MNHEY, CDR2 SVGAGI. The length of the CDR3 is 13 residues. CDR3 protein: CASTRGPGNTIYF. CDR3 nucleotide sequence: TGTGCCAGCACCCGGGGGCCTGGAAACACCATATATTTT.

DNA for the CDR3: TGTGCCAGCAGGATGGCGGGGGGAAGCACAGATACGCAGTATTTT. It translates to CASRMAGGSTDTQYF. The gene calls are TRBV12-3 or TRBV12-4 and TRBJ2-3, with 8 bases that match TRBD2. Trimming at V came to 6 bases and at J to 0 bases, leaving 5 bases not matched to a gene. The CDR3 runs 15 residues.

The chain employs TRBV20-1 and TRBJ2-1, with 11 nucleotides matching TRBD2. This CDR3 spans 15 amino acids. CDR1 and CDR2 (germline): DFQATT, SNEGSKA (reference sequence). Trimming at V came to 3 bases and at J to 8 bases, leaving 9 bases not matched to a gene. DNA for the CDR3: TGCAGTGCTAGTCGCGGTAGCGGGGGGGCCTATGAGCAGTTCTTC. It encodes CSASRGSGGAYEQFF.

This clonotype was recorded a few times. The chain couples TRBV18 to TRBJ2-3; TRBD2 matches at 9 bases. Losses at the gene ends were 7 bases for V and 3 bases for J; bases not matched to a gene: 11. CDR3 length: 16 residues. CDR1 and CDR2 (germline): KGHSH, LQKENI. This CDR3 is CASFWTSVRGTDTQYF. The CDR3 DNA follows: TGTGCCAGCTTCTGGACTAGCGTAAGAGGTACAGATACGCAGTATTTT.